The following is a TCR beta chain sequence with its context. Its antigen is undetermined. This specimen comes from a study of tumor-infiltrating lymphocytes in localized non-small cell lung cancer. Study outcomes and limitations: No T-cell fraction difference was seen between IM1 and IM2 tumors. TCR sequencing covered a subset of patients with enough tissue.

Assay used: immunoSEQ multiplex PCR; TCRdb lists only in-frame clones, some missing. The table includes about 13,000 clones, more than 65% detected once. The CDR3 has 14 residues. Germline loops: CDR1 SGHDT, CDR2 YYEEEE. V was pared by 2 bases and J by 3 bases, with 6 bases between. The chain is built from TRBV5-6 and TRBJ1-6; D not resolved. Sequenced input: lung tumor tissue. The sequence derives from a human donor with non-small cell lung cancer. CDR3: CASSFRFYNSPLHF. The DNA of the CDR3 is TGTGCCAGCAGCTTCAGGTTCTATAATTCACCCCTCCACTTT.